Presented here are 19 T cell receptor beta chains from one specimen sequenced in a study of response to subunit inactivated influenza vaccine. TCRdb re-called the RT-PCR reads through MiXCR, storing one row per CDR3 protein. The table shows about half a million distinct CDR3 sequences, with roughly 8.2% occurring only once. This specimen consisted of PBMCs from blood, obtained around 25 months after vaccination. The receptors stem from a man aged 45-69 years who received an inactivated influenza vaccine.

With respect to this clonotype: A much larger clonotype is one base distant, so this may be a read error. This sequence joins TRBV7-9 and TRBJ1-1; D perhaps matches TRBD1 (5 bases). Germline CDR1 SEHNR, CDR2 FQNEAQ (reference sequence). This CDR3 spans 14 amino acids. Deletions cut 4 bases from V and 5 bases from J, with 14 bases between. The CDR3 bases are TGTGCCAGCAGCTATGGGCGGGGGAGTACTGAAGCTTTCTTT. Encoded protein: CASSYGRGSTEAFF.

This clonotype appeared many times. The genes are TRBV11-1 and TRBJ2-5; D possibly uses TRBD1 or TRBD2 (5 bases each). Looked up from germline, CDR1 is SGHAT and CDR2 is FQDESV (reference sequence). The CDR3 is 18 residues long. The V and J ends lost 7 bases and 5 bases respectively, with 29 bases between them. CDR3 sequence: CASNPRPGTEILVETQYF. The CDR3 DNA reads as TGTGCCAGCAACCCAAGGCCCGGGACGGAAATCCTGGTCGAGACCCAGTACTTC.

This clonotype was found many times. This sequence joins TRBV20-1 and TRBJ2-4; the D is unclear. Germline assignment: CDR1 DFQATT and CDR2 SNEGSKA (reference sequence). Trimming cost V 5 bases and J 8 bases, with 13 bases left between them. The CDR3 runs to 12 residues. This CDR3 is CSAPDGGDIQYF. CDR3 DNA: TGCAGTGCTCCGGACGGTGGGGACATTCAGTACTTC.

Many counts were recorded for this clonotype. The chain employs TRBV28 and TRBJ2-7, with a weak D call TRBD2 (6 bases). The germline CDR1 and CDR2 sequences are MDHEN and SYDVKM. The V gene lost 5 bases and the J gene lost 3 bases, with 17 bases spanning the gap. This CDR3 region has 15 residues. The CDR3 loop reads CASSGGGSGNYEQYF. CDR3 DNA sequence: TGTGCCAGCAGTGGCGGTGGTAGCGGAAACTACGAGCAGTACTTC.

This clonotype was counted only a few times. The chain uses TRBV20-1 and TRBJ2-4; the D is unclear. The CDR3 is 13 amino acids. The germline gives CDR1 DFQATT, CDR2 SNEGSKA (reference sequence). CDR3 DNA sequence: TGCTCTTCTGAGGTCTTCGCCAAAAACATTCAGTACTTC. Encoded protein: CSSEVFAKNIQYF.

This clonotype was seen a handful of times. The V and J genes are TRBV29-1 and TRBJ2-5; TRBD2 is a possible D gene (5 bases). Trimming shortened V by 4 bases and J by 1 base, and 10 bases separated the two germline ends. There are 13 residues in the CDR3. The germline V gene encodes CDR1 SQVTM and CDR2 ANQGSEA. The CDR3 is CSVARGSQETQYF. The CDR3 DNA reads TGCAGCGTTGCACGGGGATCCCAAGAGACCCAGTACTTC.

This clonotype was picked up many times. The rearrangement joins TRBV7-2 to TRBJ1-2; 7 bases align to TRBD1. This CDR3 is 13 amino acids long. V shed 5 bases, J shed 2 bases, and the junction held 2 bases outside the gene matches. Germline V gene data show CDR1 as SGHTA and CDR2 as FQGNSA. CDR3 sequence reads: CASSTGQNYGYTF. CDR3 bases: TGTGCCAGCAGCACGGGACAGAACTATGGCTACACCTTC.

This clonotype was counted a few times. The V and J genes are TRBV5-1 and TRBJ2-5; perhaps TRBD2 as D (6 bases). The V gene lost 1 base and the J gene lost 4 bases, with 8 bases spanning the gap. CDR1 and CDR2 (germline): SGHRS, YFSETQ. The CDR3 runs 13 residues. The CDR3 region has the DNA TGCGCCAGCAGCTTGTGGGGAGGAGAGACCCAGTACTTC. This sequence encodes CASSLWGGETQYF. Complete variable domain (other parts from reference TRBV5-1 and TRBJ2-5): KAGVTQTPRYLIKTRGQQVTLSCSPISGHRSVSWYQQTPGQGLQFLFEYFSETQRNKGNFPGRFSGRQFSNSRSEMNVSTLELGDSALYLCASSLWGGETQYFGPGTRLLVL.

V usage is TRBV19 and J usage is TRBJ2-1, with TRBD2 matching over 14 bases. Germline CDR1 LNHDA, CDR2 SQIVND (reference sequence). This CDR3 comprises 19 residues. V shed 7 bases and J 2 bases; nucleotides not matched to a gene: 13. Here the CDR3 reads CASTAEPGLAGETYNEQFF. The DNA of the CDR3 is TGTGCCAGTACTGCAGAACCGGGACTAGCGGGAGAAACCTACAATGAGCAGTTCTTC.

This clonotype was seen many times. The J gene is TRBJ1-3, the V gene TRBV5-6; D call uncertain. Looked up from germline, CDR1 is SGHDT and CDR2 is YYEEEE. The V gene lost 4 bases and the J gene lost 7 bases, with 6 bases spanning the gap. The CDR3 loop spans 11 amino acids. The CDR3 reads CASSRANTIYF. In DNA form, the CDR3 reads TGTGCCAGCAGCCGGGCGAACACCATATATTTT.

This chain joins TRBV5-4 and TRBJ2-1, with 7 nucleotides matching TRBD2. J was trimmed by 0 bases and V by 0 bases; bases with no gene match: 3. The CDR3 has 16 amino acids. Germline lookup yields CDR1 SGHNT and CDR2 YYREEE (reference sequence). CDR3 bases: TGTGCCAGCAGCTTGGAGGGCGGGAGCTCCTACAATGAGCAGTTCTTC. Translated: CASSLEGGSSYNEQFF.

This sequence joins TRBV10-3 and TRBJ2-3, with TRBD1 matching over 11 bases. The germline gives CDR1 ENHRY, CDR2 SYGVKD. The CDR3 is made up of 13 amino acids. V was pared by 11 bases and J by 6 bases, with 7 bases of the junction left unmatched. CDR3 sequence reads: CAAGQGARDTQYF. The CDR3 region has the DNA TGTGCCGCCGGACAGGGGGCCCGTGATACGCAGTATTTT.

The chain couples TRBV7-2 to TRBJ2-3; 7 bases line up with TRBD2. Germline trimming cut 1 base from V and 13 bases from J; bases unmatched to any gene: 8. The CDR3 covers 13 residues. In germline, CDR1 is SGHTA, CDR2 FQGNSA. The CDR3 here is CASSLGSAGDKYF. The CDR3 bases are TGTGCCAGCAGCTTAGGATCGGCGGGAGATAAGTATTTT.

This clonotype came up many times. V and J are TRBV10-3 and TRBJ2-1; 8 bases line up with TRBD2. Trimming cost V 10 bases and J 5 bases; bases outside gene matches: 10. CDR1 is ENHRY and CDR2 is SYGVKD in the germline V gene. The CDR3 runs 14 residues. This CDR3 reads CATKGTREHNEQFF. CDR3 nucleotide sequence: TGTGCCACAAAGGGGACTAGAGAACACAATGAGCAGTTCTTC.

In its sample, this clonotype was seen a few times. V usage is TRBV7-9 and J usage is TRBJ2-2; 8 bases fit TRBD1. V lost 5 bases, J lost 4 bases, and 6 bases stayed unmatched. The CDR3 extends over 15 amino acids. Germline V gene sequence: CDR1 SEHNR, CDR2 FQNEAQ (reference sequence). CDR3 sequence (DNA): TGTGCCAGCAGCCCCCTCGGGACAGGCACCGGGGAGCTGTTTTTT. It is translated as CASSPLGTGTGELFF.

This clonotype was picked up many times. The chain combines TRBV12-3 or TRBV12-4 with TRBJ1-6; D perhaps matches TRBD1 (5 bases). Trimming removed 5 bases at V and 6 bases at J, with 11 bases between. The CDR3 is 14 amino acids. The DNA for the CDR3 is TGTGCCAGCAGTCGGGGGAATGGTAATTCACCCCTCCACTTT. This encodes CASSRGNGNSPLHF.

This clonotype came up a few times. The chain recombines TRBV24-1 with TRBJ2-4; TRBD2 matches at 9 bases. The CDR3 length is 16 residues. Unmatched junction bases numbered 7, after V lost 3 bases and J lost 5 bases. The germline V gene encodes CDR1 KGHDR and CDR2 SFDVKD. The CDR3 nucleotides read TGTGCCACCAGTGATCCCGGGACTAGCCCCGAAAACATTCAGTACTTC. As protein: CATSDPGTSPENIQYF.

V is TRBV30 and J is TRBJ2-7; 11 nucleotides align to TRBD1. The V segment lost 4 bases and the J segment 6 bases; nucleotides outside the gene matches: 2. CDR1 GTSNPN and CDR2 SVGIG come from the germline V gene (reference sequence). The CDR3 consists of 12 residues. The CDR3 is CAWTDRGLEQYF. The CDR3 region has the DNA TGTGCCTGGACGGACAGGGGGCTCGAGCAGTACTTC.

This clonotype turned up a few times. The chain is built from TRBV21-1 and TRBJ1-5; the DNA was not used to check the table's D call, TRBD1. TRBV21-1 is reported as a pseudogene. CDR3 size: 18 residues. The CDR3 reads CASSTSRGCYGGNQPQHF. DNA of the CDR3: TGTGCCAGCAGCACCTCGAGGGGGTGCTATGGGGGCAATCAGCCCCAGCATTTT.